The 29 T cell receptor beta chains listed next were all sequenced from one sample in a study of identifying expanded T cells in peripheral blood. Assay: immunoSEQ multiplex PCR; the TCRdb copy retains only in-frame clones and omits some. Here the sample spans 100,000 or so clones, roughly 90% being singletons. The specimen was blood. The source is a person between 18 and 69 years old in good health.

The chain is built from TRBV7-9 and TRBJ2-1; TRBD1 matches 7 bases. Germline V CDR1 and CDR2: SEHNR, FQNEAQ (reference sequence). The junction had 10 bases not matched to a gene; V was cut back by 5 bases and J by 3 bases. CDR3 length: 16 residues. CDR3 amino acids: CASSPPDRVIYNEQFF. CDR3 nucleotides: TGTGCCAGCAGCCCCCCCGACAGGGTAATCTACAATGAGCAGTTCTTC.

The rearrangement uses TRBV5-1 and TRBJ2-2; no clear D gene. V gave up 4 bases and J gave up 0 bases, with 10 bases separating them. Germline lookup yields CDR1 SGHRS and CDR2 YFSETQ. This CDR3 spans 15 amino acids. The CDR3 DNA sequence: TGCGCCAGCAGCCCCCGACCTGCGAACACCGGGGAGCTGTTTTTT. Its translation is CASSPRPANTGELFF.

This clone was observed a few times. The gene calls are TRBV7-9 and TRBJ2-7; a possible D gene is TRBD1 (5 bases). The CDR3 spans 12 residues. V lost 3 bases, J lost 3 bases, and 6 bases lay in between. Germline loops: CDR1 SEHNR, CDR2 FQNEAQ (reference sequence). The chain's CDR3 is CASSLGRYEQYF. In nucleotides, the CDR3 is TGTGCCAGCAGCTTGGGGCGCTACGAGCAGTACTTC.

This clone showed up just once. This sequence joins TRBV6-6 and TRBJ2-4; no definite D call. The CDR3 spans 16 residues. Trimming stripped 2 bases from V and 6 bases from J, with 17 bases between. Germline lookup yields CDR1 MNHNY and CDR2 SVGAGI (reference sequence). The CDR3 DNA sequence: TGTGCCAGCAGTTACGGTACCGGCGACCCCCCAAACATTCAGTACTTC. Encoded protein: CASSYGTGDPPNIQYF.

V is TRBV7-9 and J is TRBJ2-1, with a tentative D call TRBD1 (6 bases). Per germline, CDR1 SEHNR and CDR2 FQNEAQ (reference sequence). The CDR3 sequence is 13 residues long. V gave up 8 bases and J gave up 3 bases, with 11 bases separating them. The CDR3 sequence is CASQGPYYNEQFF. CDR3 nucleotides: TGTGCCAGCCAGGGGCCCTACTACAATGAGCAGTTCTTC.

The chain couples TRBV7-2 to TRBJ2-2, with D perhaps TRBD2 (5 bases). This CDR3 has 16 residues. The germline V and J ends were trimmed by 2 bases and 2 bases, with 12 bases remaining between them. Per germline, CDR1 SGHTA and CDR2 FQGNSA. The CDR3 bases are TGTGCCAGCAGCTTAACTCCGGGAACTAACACCGGGGAGCTGTTTTTT. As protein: CASSLTPGTNTGELFF.

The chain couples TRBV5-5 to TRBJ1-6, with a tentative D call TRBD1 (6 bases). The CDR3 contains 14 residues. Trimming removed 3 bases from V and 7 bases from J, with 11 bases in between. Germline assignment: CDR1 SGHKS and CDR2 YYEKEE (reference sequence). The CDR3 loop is CASSSGGLNSPLHF. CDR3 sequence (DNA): TGTGCCAGCAGCTCCGGGGGCCTCAATTCACCCCTCCACTTT. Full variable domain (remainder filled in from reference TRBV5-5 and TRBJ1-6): DAGVTQSPTHLIKTRGQQVTLRCSPISGHKSVSWYQQVLGQGPQFIFQYYEKEERGRGNFPDRFSARQFPNYSSELNVNALLLGDSALYLCASSSGGLNSPLHFGNGTRLTVT.

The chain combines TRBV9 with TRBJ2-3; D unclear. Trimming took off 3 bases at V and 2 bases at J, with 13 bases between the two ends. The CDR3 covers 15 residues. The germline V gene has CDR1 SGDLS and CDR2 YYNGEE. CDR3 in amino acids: CASSAILYLTDTQYF. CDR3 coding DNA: TGTGCCAGCAGCGCGATACTGTACCTCACAGATACGCAGTATTTT.

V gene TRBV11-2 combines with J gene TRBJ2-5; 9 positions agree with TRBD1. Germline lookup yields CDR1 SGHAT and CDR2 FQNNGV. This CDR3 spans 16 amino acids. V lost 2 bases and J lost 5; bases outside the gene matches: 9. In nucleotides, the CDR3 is TGTGCCAGCAGCTTACGGGACAGGGAGGTGGAGGAGACCCAGTACTTC. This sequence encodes CASSLRDREVEETQYF.

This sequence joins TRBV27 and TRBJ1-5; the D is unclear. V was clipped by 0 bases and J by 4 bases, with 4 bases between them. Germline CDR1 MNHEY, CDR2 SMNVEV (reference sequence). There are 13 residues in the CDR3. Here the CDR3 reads CASSLSGNQPQHF. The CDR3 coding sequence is TGTGCCAGCAGTTTATCGGGGAATCAGCCCCAGCATTTT.

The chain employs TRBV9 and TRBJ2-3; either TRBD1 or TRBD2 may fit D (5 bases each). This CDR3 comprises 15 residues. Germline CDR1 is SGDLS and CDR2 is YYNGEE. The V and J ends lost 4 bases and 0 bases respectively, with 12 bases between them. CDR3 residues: CASSPGTVSTDTQYF. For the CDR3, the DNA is TGTGCCAGCAGCCCCGGGACGGTTAGCACAGATACGCAGTATTTT.

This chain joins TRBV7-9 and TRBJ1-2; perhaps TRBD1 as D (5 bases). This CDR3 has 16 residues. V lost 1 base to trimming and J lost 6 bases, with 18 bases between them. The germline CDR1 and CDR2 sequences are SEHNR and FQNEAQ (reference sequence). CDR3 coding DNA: TGTGCCAGCAGCTTAGTGGAAGTGAGGGACGAACATGGCTACACCTTC. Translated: CASSLVEVRDEHGYTF.

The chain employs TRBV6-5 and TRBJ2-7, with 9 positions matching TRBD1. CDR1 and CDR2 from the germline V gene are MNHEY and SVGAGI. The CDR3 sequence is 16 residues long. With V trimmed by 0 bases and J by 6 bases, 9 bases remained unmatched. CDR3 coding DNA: TGTGCCAGCAGTTACTCGACAGGGGGTTCTTGGGGCGAGCAGTACTTC. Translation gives CASSYSTGGSWGEQYF.

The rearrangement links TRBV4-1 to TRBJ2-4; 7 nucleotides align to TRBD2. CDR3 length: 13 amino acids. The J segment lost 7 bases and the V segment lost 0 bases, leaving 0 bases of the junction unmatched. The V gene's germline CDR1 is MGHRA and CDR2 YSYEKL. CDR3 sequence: CASSQDGGNIQYF. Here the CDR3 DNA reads TGCGCCAGCAGCCAAGACGGGGGGAACATTCAGTACTTC.

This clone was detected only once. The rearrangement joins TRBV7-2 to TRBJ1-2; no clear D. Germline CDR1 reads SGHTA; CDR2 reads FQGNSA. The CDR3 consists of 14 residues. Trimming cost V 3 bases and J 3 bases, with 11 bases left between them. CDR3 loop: CASSFPGPDYGYTF. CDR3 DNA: TGTGCCAGCAGCTTTCCCGGGCCAGACTATGGCTACACCTTC.

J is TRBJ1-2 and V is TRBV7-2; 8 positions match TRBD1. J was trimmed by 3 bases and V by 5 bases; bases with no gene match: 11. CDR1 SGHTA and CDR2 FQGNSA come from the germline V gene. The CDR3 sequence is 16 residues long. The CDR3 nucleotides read TGTGCCAGCAGCCCGAGCCCGGACAGGGTATACTATGGCTACACCTTC. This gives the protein CASSPSPDRVYYGYTF. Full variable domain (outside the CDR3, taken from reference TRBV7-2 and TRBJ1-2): GAGVSQSPSNKVTEKGKDVELRCDPISGHTALYWYRQSLGQGLEFLIYFQGNSAPDKSGLPSDRFSAERTGGSVSTLTIQRTQQEDSAVYLCASSPSPDRVYYGYTFGSGTRLTVV.

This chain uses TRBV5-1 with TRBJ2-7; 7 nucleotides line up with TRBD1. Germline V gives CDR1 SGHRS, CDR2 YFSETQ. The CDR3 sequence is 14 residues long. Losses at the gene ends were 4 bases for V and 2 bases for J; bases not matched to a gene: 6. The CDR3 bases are TGCGCCAGCAGCCCGAGGGGACAGCCCTACGAGCAGTACTTC. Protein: CASSPRGQPYEQYF.

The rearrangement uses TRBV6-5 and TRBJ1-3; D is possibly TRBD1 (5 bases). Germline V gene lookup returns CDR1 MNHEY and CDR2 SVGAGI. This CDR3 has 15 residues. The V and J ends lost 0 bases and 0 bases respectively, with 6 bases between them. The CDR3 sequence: CASSYSQDSGNTIYF. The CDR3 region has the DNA TGTGCCAGCAGTTACTCACAGGACTCTGGAAACACCATATATTTT.

The CDR3 coding sequence is TGCGCCAGCAGCTTGGACAGGGGCGATAATGAAAAACTGTTTTTT. Encoded protein: CASSLDRGDNEKLFF. The chain employs TRBV5-1 and TRBJ1-4; 7 bases are a match to TRBD1. V gave up 0 bases and J gave up 4 bases; unmatched junction bases: 3. In germline, CDR1 is SGHRS, CDR2 YFSETQ. This CDR3 contains 15 residues.

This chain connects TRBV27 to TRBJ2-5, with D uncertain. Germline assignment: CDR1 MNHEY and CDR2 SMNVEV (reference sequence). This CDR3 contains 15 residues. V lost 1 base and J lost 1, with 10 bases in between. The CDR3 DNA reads TGTGCCAGCAGTTTATTTAGCCGGCTCCAAGAGACCCAGTACTTC. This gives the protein CASSLFSRLQETQYF.

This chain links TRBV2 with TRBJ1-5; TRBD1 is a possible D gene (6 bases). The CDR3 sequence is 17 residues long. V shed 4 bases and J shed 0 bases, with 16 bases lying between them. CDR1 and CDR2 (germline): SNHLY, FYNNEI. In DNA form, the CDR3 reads TGTGCCAGCAGTGTTAGGGGGACACTTTATAGCAATCAGCCCCAGCATTTT. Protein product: CASSVRGTLYSNQPQHF.

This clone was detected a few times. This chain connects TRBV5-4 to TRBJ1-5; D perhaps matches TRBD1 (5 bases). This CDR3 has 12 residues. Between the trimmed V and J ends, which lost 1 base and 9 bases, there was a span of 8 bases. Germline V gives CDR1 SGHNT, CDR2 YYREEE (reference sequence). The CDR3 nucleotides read TGTGCCAGCAGCTTGCTTGGGGGGCCCCAGCATTTT. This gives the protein CASSLLGGPQHF.

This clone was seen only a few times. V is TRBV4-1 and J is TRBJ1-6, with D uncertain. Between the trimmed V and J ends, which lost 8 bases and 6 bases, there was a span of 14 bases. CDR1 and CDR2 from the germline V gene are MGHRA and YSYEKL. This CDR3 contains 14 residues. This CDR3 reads CASRLVGGNSPLHF. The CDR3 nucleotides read TGCGCCAGCCGCTTGGTGGGTGGTAATTCACCCCTCCACTTT.

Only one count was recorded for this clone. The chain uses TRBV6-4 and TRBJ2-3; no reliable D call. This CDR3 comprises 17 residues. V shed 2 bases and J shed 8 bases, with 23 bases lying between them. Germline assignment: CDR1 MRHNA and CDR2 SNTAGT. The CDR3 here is CASSDLRHKVSSGTQYF. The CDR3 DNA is TGTGCCAGCAGTGACCTTCGACATAAGGTTAGTTCCGGTACGCAGTATTTT.

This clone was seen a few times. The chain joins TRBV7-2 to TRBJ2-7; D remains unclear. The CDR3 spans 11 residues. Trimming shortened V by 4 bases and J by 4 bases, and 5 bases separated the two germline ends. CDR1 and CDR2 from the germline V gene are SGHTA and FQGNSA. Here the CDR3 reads CASSSLYEQYF. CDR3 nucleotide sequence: TGTGCCAGCAGCTCACTATACGAGCAGTACTTC.

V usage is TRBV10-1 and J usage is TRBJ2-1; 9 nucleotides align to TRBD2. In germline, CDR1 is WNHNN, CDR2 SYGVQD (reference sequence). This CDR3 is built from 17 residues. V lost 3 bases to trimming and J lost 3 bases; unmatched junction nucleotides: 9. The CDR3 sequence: CASSDHNKRGDYNEQFF. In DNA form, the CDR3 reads TGCGCCAGCAGTGACCACAACAAGCGGGGGGACTACAATGAGCAGTTCTTC.

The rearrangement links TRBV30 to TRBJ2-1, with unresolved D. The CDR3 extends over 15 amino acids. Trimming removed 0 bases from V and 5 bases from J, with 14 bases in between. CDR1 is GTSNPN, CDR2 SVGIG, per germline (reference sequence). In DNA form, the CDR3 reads TGTGCCTGGAGTGTACATGGTAGCAGGAACAATGAGCAGTTCTTC. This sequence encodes CAWSVHGSRNNEQFF. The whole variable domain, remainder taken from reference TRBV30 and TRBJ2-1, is SQTIHQWPATLVQPVGSPLSLECTVEGTSNPNLYWYRQAAGRGLQLLFYSVGIGQISSEVPQNLSASRPQDRQFILSSKKLLLSDSGFYLCAWSVHGSRNNEQFFGPGTRLTVL.

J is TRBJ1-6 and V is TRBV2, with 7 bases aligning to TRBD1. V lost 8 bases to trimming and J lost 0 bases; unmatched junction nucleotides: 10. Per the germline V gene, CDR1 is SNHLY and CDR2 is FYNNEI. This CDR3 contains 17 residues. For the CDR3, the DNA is TGTGCCAGCCACCTCCAGGGGGTTTTCTCCTATAATTCACCCCTCCACTTT. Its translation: CASHLQGVFSYNSPLHF. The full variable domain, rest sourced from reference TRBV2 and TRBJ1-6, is EPEVTQTPSHQVTQMGQEVILRCVPISNHLYFYWYRQILGQKVEFLVSFYNNEISEKSEIFDDQFSVERPDGSNFTLKIRSTKLEDSAMYFCASHLQGVFSYNSPLHFGNGTRLTVT.

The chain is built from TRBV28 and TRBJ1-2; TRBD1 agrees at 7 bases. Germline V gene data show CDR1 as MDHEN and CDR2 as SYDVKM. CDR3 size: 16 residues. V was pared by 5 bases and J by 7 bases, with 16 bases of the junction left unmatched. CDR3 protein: CASSHRDSILIRGYTF. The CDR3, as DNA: TGTGCCAGCAGTCACCGGGACAGTATCTTAATCCGTGGCTACACCTTC.